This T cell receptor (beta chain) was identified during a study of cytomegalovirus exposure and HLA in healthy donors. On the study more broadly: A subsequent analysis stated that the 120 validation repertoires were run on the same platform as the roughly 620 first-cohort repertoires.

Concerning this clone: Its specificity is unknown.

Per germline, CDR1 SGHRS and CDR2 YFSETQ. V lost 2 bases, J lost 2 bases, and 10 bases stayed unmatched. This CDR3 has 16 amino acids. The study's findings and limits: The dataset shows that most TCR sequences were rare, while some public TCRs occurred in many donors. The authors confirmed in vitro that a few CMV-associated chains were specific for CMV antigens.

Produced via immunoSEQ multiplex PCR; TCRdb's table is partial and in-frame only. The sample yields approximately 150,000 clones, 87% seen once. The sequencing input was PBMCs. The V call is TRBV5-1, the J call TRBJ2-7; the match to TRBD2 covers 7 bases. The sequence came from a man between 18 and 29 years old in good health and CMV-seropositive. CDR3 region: CASSLGSSGSPYEQYF. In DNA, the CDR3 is TGCGCCAGCAGCTTAGGGTCTAGCGGTTCTCCCTACGAGCAGTACTTC. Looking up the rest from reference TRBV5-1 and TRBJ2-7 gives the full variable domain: KAGVTQTPRYLIKTRGQQVTLSCSPISGHRSVSWYQQTPGQGLQFLFEYFSETQRNKGNFPGRFSGRQFSNSRSEMNVSTLELGDSALYLCASSLGSSGSPYEQYFGPGTRLTVT.